Described below is a single TCR beta chain sequence and its context. At one end, the junction sequence differs from germline, possibly due to a read error. This specimen comes from a study of blood T cell repertoires in COVID-19. Study-level background: Whether acute or convalescent, the COVID-19 samples came from the United States, Italy and Spain.

As handled by the study authors: Reference gene primer amplification gave nucleated cell count estimates. Libraries were prepared by immunoSEQ multiplex PCR; TCRdb keeps only in-frame clonotypes and omits some of them. V and J calls and clone size are given by that table; D and trimming were obtained from the DNA. This table has under 450,000 clones, about four fifths appearing once. There are 13 residues in the CDR3. Germline V CDR1 and CDR2: SNHLY, FYNNEI. Sequenced sample: PBMCs or T cells enriched from blood (not recorded which). The chain recombines TRBV2 with TRBJ1-6; D perhaps matches TRBD1 (5 bases). The receptor comes from a woman aged 45-60 years who had recovered from COVID-19. CDR3 sequence reads: CASTLGGKRDRIF. The CDR3 DNA is TGTGCCAGCACCCTTGGAGGGAAGAGGGACCGGATATTT.